A single TCR beta chain is shown here with its context. Germline V gene lookup returns CDR1 SGHAT and CDR2 FQDESV (reference sequence). The V end was cut by 4 bases, the J end by 6 bases, with 16 bases between. The CDR3 has 14 amino acids. This record comes from a study of Graves' ophthalmopathy and Graves' hyperthyroidism. From RNA, the CDR3 regions of TCR beta chains were amplified and sequenced. First-round RT-PCR used HTBI primers; second-round multiplex PCR followed. TCRdb independently ran MiXCR on the multiplex PCR reads; one entry per CDR3 protein. The sample yields about 740,000 distinct CDR3 sequences, 40% seen once. Exclusion covered patients with other autoimmune diseases or uncontrolled infections (as well as pregnancy or lactation). Reliance was placed on clinical symptoms, serum thyroxine, TRAb, thyroid ultrasound and orbital computed tomography for diagnosis.

The genes are TRBV11-1 and TRBJ2-7; D is undetermined. Specimen: peripheral blood. The receptor's source is an adult man with Graves' ophthalmopathy. The CDR3 nucleotides read TGTGCCAGCAGCTCAAAGGTATGGGCTTCCGAGCAGTACTTC. Amino acid sequence: CASSSKVWASEQYF.